This T cell receptor (beta chain) stems from a study of early T cells in non-severe SARS-CoV-2 infection. Study details: Sequencing was performed on bulk RNA from unsorted whole blood, leaving chains unpaired.

This clonotype came up many times. The antigen is undetermined. General study points: Clonotype matching in VDJdb favored anti-spike CD8 responses and did not capture private and CD4 specificities.

Individual cDNA molecules each received unique molecular identifiers attached to them. Each CDR3 protein gets one entry after TCRdb re-called the 5' RACE reads with MiXCR. The sample records 25,000 to 40,000 distinct CDR3 sequences, 4.7% being singletons. Germline V lookup: CDR1 DFQATT, CDR2 SNEGSKA (reference sequence). The CDR3 contains 10 residues. V shed 7 bases and J shed 5 bases, with 8 bases lying between them. V gene TRBV20-1 combines with J gene TRBJ1-2, with unresolved D. The TCR originated in an adult who was a healthcare worker with PCR-confirmed SARS-CoV-2 infection or an uninfected control (not recorded which). The source material was whole blood. The CDR3 is CSVWDYGYTF. The CDR3 DNA is TGCAGTGTCTGGGATTATGGCTACACCTTC.